A single sample is the source of the 23 T cell receptor beta chains below, sequenced in a study of control samples from healthy donors and cancer patients. The protocol was immunoSEQ multiplex PCR, while the TCRdb copy is restricted to in-frame clones and leaves out a portion. This sample has about 80,000 clones, with about 79% found just once. The material sequenced was PBMCs. These receptors came from a man in his fifties or sixties with head and neck cancer.

V usage is TRBV2 and J usage is TRBJ2-1; tentative D call: TRBD1 (6 bases). The CDR3 is 16 amino acids. The germline CDR1 and CDR2 sequences are SNHLY and FYNNEI. Trimming left V 6 bases short and J 7 bases short, with 22 bases between. The CDR3 loop reads CASSPNRATGVNEQFF. The CDR3 region has the DNA TGTGCCAGCAGCCCGAACAGGGCCACAGGTGTAAATGAGCAGTTCTTC.

This chain connects TRBV6-2 or TRBV6-3 to TRBJ2-4; maybe TRBD1 (6 bases). Germline V gives CDR1 MNHEY, CDR2 SVGEGT. This CDR3 is 14 amino acids long. Trimming removed 4 bases from V and 1 base from J, with 8 bases in between. As DNA, the CDR3 is TGTGCCAGCAGTTTGGACAGTGCCAAAAACATTCAGTACTTC. Translation gives CASSLDSAKNIQYF.

This chain uses TRBV2 with TRBJ1-5; 9 bases line up with TRBD1. V lost 6 bases, J lost 6 bases, and 9 bases stayed unmatched. This CDR3 region has 15 residues. Germline-derived CDR1 and CDR2 are SNHLY and FYNNEI. CDR3 bases: TGTGCCAGCAGAGAATTCGGGACAGGGAGTCAGCCCCAGCATTTT. It translates to CASREFGTGSQPQHF.

The chain is built from TRBV5-4 and TRBJ1-1; a possible D gene is TRBD1 (6 bases). The germline V gene encodes CDR1 SGHNT and CDR2 YYREEE (reference sequence). V was pared by 5 bases and J by 0 bases, with 14 bases between. The CDR3 is made up of 15 amino acids. The CDR3 DNA sequence: TGTGCCAGCAGTCTGGAAGGGGGAATGAACACTGAAGCTTTCTTT. It codes for CASSLEGGMNTEAFF.

This clone has only a few counts. The chain employs TRBV11-2 and TRBJ2-5, with TRBD2 identical over 11 bases. The J segment lost 2 bases and the V segment lost 4 bases, leaving 6 bases of the junction unmatched. CDR1 is SGHAT and CDR2 is FQNNGV in the germline V gene. The CDR3 loop spans 16 amino acids. The CDR3 DNA is TGTGCCAGCAGCTCCGGGACTAGCGGATCTCAAGAGACCCAGTACTTC. This translates into CASSSGTSGSQETQYF. The variable domain in full, with the rest retrieved from reference TRBV11-2 and TRBJ2-5, is EAGVAQSPRYKIIEKRQSVAFWCNPISGHATLYWYQQILGQGPKLLIQFQNNGVVDDSQLPKDRFSAERLKGVDSTLKIQPAKLEDSAVYLCASSSGTSGSQETQYFGPGTRLLVL.

The genes are TRBV2 and TRBJ1-5; possibly TRBD1 for D (5 bases). The CDR3 consists of 17 residues. In germline, CDR1 is SNHLY, CDR2 FYNNEI. V dropped 0 bases and J dropped 5 bases, with 17 bases sitting between them. CDR3 sequence (DNA): TGTGCCAGCAGTGAAGCGCTTCTGCAGGGCTGGCATCAGCCCCAGCATTTT. Translating gives CASSEALLQGWHQPQHF.

The rearrangement uses TRBV20-1 and TRBJ2-5; D unclear. The CDR3 is 11 residues long. V was shortened by 1 base and J by 4 bases, with 4 bases between the two germline ends. Germline CDR1 is DFQATT and CDR2 is SNEGSKA (reference sequence). The CDR3 nucleotides are TGCAGTGCTAGAGGGCCAGAGACCCAGTACTTC. Amino acids: CSARGPETQYF.

V and J are TRBV5-1 and TRBJ2-3; D perhaps matches TRBD2 (5 bases). The CDR3 has 14 residues. Germline V gene data show CDR1 as SGHRS and CDR2 as YFSETQ. V shed 5 bases and J shed 0 bases, with 10 bases lying between them. CDR3 sequence (DNA): TGCGCCAGCAGGAGGCGGACTAGCACAGATACGCAGTATTTT. Protein: CASRRRTSTDTQYF.

CDR3 region: CASSSSLAKEQYF. The CDR3 DNA sequence: TGTGCCAGTAGTTCCTCACTAGCGAAGGAGCAGTACTTC. The chain uses TRBV19 and TRBJ2-7; the match to TRBD2 covers 7 bases. The CDR3 covers 13 residues. V was pared by 5 bases and J by 7 bases, with 8 bases of the junction left unmatched. Looked up from germline, CDR1 is LNHDA and CDR2 is SQIVND (reference sequence).

V and J are TRBV5-6 and TRBJ2-3; the match to TRBD2 covers 8 bases. Germline assignment: CDR1 SGHDT and CDR2 YYEEEE. Losses at the gene ends were 0 bases for V and 5 bases for J; bases not matched to a gene: 5. The CDR3 consists of 15 residues. CDR3 coding DNA: TGTGCCAGCAGCTTGGCGGGAGGGCCCGGAGATACGCAGTATTTT. Translating gives CASSLAGGPGDTQYF.

The chain recombines TRBV3-1 (or the pseudogene TRBV3-2) with TRBJ1-1; D is ambiguous. Germline CDR1 LGHDT, CDR2 YNNKEL (reference sequence). V lost 1 base and J 1 base, leaving 10 bases between the germline ends. The CDR3 contains 15 residues. The CDR3 spells CASSQVNGPNTEAFF. CDR3 nucleotide sequence: TGTGCCAGCAGCCAAGTAAATGGACCGAACACTGAAGCTTTCTTT.

This chain uses TRBV5-5 with TRBJ2-1; 12 nucleotides line up with TRBD1. The germline gives CDR1 SGHKS, CDR2 YYEKEE (reference sequence). With 0 bases clipped from V and 0 bases from J, the junction kept 7 bases outside the gene matches. The CDR3 is made up of 19 amino acids. CDR3 sequence (DNA): TGTGCCAGCAGCTTGGGGGGACAGGGGGCTTTCAGCTCCTACAATGAGCAGTTCTTC. This gives the protein CASSLGGQGAFSSYNEQFF.

In the case of this clone: Other DNA sequences of this sample code for an identical CDR3. This sequence joins TRBV5-1 and TRBJ2-3; maybe TRBD2 (5 bases). Germline V gives CDR1 SGHRS, CDR2 YFSETQ. Trimming took off 4 bases at V and 6 bases at J, with 9 bases between the two ends. The CDR3 consists of 12 residues. CDR3 DNA sequence: TGCGCCAGCAGCCGGACGGGGGATACGCAGTATTTT. Protein product: CASSRTGDTQYF.

The chain recombines TRBV30 with TRBJ2-2; the D is unclear. The germline V gene encodes CDR1 GTSNPN and CDR2 SVGIG (reference sequence). The CDR3 has 11 amino acids. The ends were cut back, 1 base at V and 6 bases at J, with 3 bases in the middle. CDR3 coding DNA: TGTGCCTGGAGTGCTGCCGGGGAGCTGTTTTTT. Translation gives CAWSAAGELFF.

The gene calls are TRBV6-5 and TRBJ2-1; 8 bases are a match to TRBD2. The length of the CDR3 is 15 residues. The germline V gene encodes CDR1 MNHEY and CDR2 SVGAGI. Trimming cost V 10 bases and J 2 bases; bases outside gene matches: 10. The CDR3 loop reads CAIPRREDTYNEQFF. CDR3 nucleotide sequence: TGTGCCATCCCCCGGCGGGAGGACACCTACAATGAGCAGTTCTTC.

The chain has TRBV4-1 and TRBJ2-1; D is perhaps TRBD1 or TRBD2 (5 bases each). Trimming took off 6 bases at V and 0 bases at J, with 18 bases between the two ends. Per germline, CDR1 MGHRA and CDR2 YSYEKL. There are 17 residues in the CDR3. This CDR3 is CASRPLLGESSYNEQFF. For the CDR3, the DNA is TGCGCCAGCAGACCCCTATTGGGGGAGAGCTCCTACAATGAGCAGTTCTTC.

The chain couples TRBV14 to TRBJ1-4; 9 bases are a match to TRBD1. The CDR3 sequence is 15 residues long. The J segment lost 7 bases and the V segment lost 6 bases, leaving 9 bases of the junction unmatched. Germline V gene data show CDR1 as SGHDN and CDR2 as FVKESK. Here the CDR3 DNA reads TGTGCCAGCAGTCCAAGTTTGACAGGGGGTGAAAAACTGTTTTTT. This translates into CASSPSLTGGEKLFF.

The rearrangement uses TRBV9 and TRBJ2-6; no definite D call. V dropped 0 bases and J dropped 1 base, with 14 bases sitting between them. The germline CDR1 and CDR2 sequences are SGDLS and YYNGEE. The CDR3 loop spans 18 amino acids. Here the CDR3 DNA reads TGTGCCAGCAGCGTAGCTCCGGAGCCGGGTTCTGGGGCCAACGTCCTGACTTTC. Its protein is CASSVAPEPGSGANVLTF.

This chain connects TRBV6-2 or TRBV6-3 to TRBJ2-1; D is unclear. V was trimmed by 2 bases and J by 4 bases, leaving 9 bases between them. The germline V gene encodes CDR1 MNHEY and CDR2 SVGEGT. The CDR3 runs 14 residues. CDR3 amino acids: CASSYGSFYNEQFF. The DNA for the CDR3 is TGTGCCAGCAGTTACGGATCTTTTTACAATGAGCAGTTCTTC.

This clone appeared a single time. The chain joins TRBV28 to TRBJ1-2; D call uncertain. V was cut by 5 bases and J by 8 bases, with 21 bases left in between. Germline assignment: CDR1 MDHEN and CDR2 SYDVKM. CDR3 length equals 15 residues. The CDR3, as DNA: TGTGCCAGCAGTCCGCCCCAAGACGACCTGGCCGGCTACACCTTC. This encodes CASSPPQDDLAGYTF.

The CDR3 here is CASSSWTDYGYTF. DNA of the CDR3: TGTGCCAGCAGTTCATGGACGGACTATGGCTACACCTTC. The rearrangement uses TRBV28 and TRBJ1-2; D gene ambiguous. Germline V gene lookup returns CDR1 MDHEN and CDR2 SYDVKM. V was trimmed by 4 bases and J by 3 bases, leaving 9 bases between them. This CDR3 has 13 residues.

The J gene is TRBJ2-4, the V gene TRBV27; maybe TRBD1 (5 bases). Germline V gene sequence: CDR1 MNHEY, CDR2 SMNVEV (reference sequence). This CDR3 spans 15 amino acids. Trimming cost V 6 bases and J 3 bases, with 15 bases left between them. The CDR3 spells CASSPLEQGKNIQYF. CDR3 sequence (DNA): TGTGCCAGCAGCCCACTGGAGCAGGGCAAAAACATTCAGTACTTC.

CDR3 in amino acids: CASSYSGRNNSPLHF. As DNA, the CDR3 is TGTGCCAGCAGTTACTCGGGGAGAAATAATTCACCCCTCCACTTT. This rearrangement joins TRBV6-5 to TRBJ1-6; D not resolved. This CDR3 has 15 amino acids. CDR1 and CDR2 from the germline V gene are MNHEY and SVGAGI. Trimming pared 0 bases from V and 5 bases from J, leaving 8 bases between.